This is a list of T cell receptor beta chains from one sample in a study of neurological immune-mediated disorders. Each CDR3 protein gets one entry after TCRdb re-called the 5' RACE reads with MiXCR. This table holds 40,000 to 50,000 distinct CDR3 sequences, about a tenth found once. The specimen sequenced was PBMCs. The receptor source for this set is a woman aged 40-49 years with HTLV-1-associated myelopathy (HAM/TSP). Each CDR3 is given without its conserved first and last residue.

ASSVVPIALHYEQY,TRBV9,TRBJ2-7,14
ASSLDLGREGAPAKNIQY,TRBV7-2,TRBJ2-4,18
ASSQAYSSYEQY,TRBV19,TRBJ2-7,12
SARDGLAGRETQY,TRBV20-1,TRBJ2-5,13
AITGGGEQF,TRBV10-3,TRBJ2-1,9
ASSRVVSDTQY,TRBV7-3,TRBJ2-3,11
ASSLAARAPTQY,TRBV12-3/TRBV12-4,TRBJ2-5,12
AIRPTDGSYEQY,TRBV10-3,TRBJ2-7,12
ASSFGQTNQPQH,TRBV27,TRBJ1-5,12
ASSEGFGRGAYEQY,TRBV10-1,TRBJ2-7,14
ASSYTDPLSSGGLWDTQY,TRBV6-5,TRBJ2-3,18
ASSLTSVEQY,TRBV12-3/TRBV12-4,TRBJ2-7,10
ASSPLLAGGVGEQF,TRBV5-6,TRBJ2-1,14
ASSWRAGKDTQY,TRBV5-6,TRBJ2-3,12
ASSLGGDEQY,TRBV12-3/TRBV12-4,TRBJ2-7,10
SASRVAGANVLT,TRBV20-1,TRBJ2-6,12
ASRRQKFSYNSPLH,TRBV6-5,TRBJ1-6,14
ASSERVPYEQY,TRBV6-1,TRBJ2-7,11
ASSADSYNEQF,TRBV5-1,TRBJ2-1,11
SARVLRGDWTEAF,TRBV20-1,TRBJ1-1,13
ASSPDSRDQPQH,TRBV5-1,TRBJ1-5,12
ASSLRAGENNEQF,TRBV7-2,TRBJ2-1,13
ASRSGTLGTDTQY,TRBV2,TRBJ2-3,13
ASSLARGRNTEAF,TRBV5-1,TRBJ1-1,13
ASSHLAGAPTGVNVLT,TRBV5-6,TRBJ2-6,16
ASSGETGKSTDTQY,TRBV13,TRBJ2-3,14
ASSHSSLGSYNEQF,TRBV9,TRBJ2-1,14